This is a list of T cell receptor beta chains from one sample in a study of blood T cell repertoires in COVID-19. Here immunoSEQ multiplex PCR was the method, and the copy in TCRdb shows in-frame clones only, minus some. The repertoire holds 100,000 to 150,000 clones, with about four fifths as singletons. Sequencing input: peripheral blood. The origin of the receptors is an elderly woman with acute or convalescent COVID-19. CDR3s include the opening cysteine and the closing phenylalanine or tryptophan. A D gene is named only where the DNA matches it firmly. Size is stated for part of the rows, as once, few or many counts, or as a class when the clone is expanded.

V	size	D	J	length	CDR3	DNA
TRBV7-9	NA	NA	TRBJ2-1	13	CASNQVGINEQFF	TGTGCCAGCAATCAGGTCGGGATCAATGAGCAGTTCTTC
TRBV6-5	few	NA	TRBJ1-1	13	CASTPQVDTEAFF	TGTGCCAGCACCCCCCAGGTGGACACTGAAGCTTTCTTT
TRBV4-3	NA	TRBD2	TRBJ2-7	17	CASSQGPSGVGSYEQYF	TGCGCCAGCAGCCAGGGACCTAGCGGGGTCGGCTCCTACGAGCAGTACTTC
TRBV29-1	NA	NA	TRBJ1-2	15	CSVALGQATNYGYTF	TGCAGCGTTGCCCTCGGTCAGGCGACTAACTATGGCTACACCTTC
TRBV5-4	NA	TRBD1	TRBJ2-6	17	CASSTGQGRSGANVLTF	TGTGCCAGCAGCACGGGACAGGGCCGCTCTGGGGCCAACGTCCTGACTTTC
TRBV5-1	few	TRBD2	TRBJ2-5	15	CASSLGLAGKETQYF	TGCGCCAGCAGCTTGGGACTAGCGGGAAAAGAGACCCAGTACTTC
TRBV7-2	NA	NA	TRBJ2-5	14	CASSSGRGQETQYF	TGTGCCAGCAGCTCCGGACGGGGCCAAGAGACCCAGTACTTC
TRBV6-2/TRBV6-3	NA	TRBD2	TRBJ2-5	14	CASSYGLAAETQYF	TGTGCCAGCAGTTACGGGCTAGCGGCTGAGACCCAGTACTTC
TRBV27	NA	NA	TRBJ1-5	15	CASSLKGRVGQPQHF	TGTGCCAGCAGTTTAAAGGGGAGGGTCGGGCAGCCCCAGCATTTT
TRBV19	NA	TRBD2	TRBJ2-7	15	CASSRATSGAYEQYF	TGTGCCAGTAGTAGGGCGACTAGCGGGGCCTACGAGCAGTACTTC
TRBV27	NA	NA	TRBJ1-6	14	CASSLSWEGGALHF	TGTGCCAGCAGTTTATCTTGGGAGGGAGGAGCCCTCCACTTT
TRBV6-5	NA	NA	TRBJ1-6	16	CASSYSRGSRNSPLHF	TGTGCCAGCAGTTACTCTCGCGGATCGCGGAATTCACCCCTCCACTTT
TRBV7-2	NA	NA	TRBJ1-1	13	CASSRREGTEAFF	TGTGCCAGCAGTCGTCGGGAGGGCACTGAAGCTTTCTTT
TRBV15	few	TRBD1	TRBJ2-7	16	CATSMGRDRGSYEQYF	TGTGCCACCAGCATGGGTCGGGACAGGGGTTCCTACGAGCAGTACTTC
TRBV11-2	medium-sized	TRBD2	TRBJ2-7	16	CASSLAGTSGVYEQYF	TGTGCCAGCAGCTTAGCGGGGACTAGCGGAGTATACGAGCAGTACTTC
TRBV4-3	NA	TRBD1	TRBJ1-3	17	CASSQGSGTGSGNTIYF	TGCGCCAGCAGCCAAGGTTCCGGGACAGGCTCTGGAAACACCATATATTTT
TRBV25-1	NA	NA	TRBJ2-7	16	CASSEGWGRPAYEQYF	TGTGCCAGCAGTGAAGGTTGGGGGCGGCCAGCCTACGAGCAGTACTTC
TRBV7-9	NA	NA	TRBJ1-4	13	CASSLPRGEKLFF	TGTGCCAGCAGCTTACCCCGGGGTGAAAAACTGTTTTTT
TRBV5-1	NA	TRBD1	TRBJ2-5	14	CASSLNRGGETQYF	TGCGCCAGCAGCTTGAACAGGGGTGGGGAGACCCAGTACTTC
TRBV6-6	NA	TRBD2	TRBJ2-2	15	CASSTTSGSTGELFF	TGTGCCAGCAGCACGACTAGCGGGAGCACCGGGGAGCTGTTTTTT
TRBV20-1	NA	TRBD1	TRBJ1-2	13	CSASLGQGQGYTF	TGCAGTGCTAGTCTTGGACAGGGGCAGGGCTACACCTTC